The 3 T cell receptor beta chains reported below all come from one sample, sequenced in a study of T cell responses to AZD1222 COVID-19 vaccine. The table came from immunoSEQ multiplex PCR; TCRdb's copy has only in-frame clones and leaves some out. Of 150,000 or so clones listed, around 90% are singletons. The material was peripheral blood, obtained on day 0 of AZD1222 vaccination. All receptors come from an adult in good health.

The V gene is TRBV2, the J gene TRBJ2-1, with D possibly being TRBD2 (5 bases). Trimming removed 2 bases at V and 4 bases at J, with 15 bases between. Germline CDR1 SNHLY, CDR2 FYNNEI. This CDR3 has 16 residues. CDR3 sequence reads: CASSETRTRVYNEQFF. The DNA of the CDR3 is TGTGCCAGCAGTGAAACCCGAACGAGGGTTTACAATGAGCAGTTCTTC.

Here the CDR3 DNA reads TGTGCCACCGCTGAGACAGGGGGCGAAACCTATGGCTACACCTTC. This encodes CATAETGGETYGYTF. V usage is TRBV15 and J usage is TRBJ1-2; 10 positions match TRBD1. This CDR3 region has 15 residues. The V and J ends lost 8 bases and 4 bases, in that order; junction bases with no gene match: 10. Germline loops: CDR1 LNHNV, CDR2 YYDKDF (reference sequence). The full variable domain, its missing parts supplied by reference TRBV15 and TRBJ1-2, is DAMVIQNPRYQVTQFGKPVTLSCSQTLNHNVMYWYQQKSSQAPKLLFHYYDKDFNNEADTPDNFQSRRPNTSFCFLDIRSPGLGDTAMYLCATAETGGETYGYTFGSGTRLTVV.

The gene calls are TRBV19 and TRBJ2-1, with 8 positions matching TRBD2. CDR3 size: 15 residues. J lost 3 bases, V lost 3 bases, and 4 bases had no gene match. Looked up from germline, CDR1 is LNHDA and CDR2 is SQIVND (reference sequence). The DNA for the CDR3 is TGTGCCAGTAGTATTAGCGGGGTCATCTACAATGAGCAGTTCTTC. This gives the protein CASSISGVIYNEQFF.